The 8 T cell receptor beta chains below were found in one sample sequenced in a study of blood T cell repertoires in COVID-19. Assay: immunoSEQ multiplex PCR; the TCRdb copy retains only in-frame clones and omits some. The data contain 180,000 or so clones, about 82% of them seen just once; the ten biggest clones take up around 6%. The sequencing sample was made of PBMCs or T cells enriched from blood (not recorded which). All receptors derive from a man aged 40-49 years with acute COVID-19.

The rearrangement joins TRBV29-1 to TRBJ2-7; 11 bases match TRBD1. V lost 6 bases and J lost 4; bases outside the gene matches: 5. CDR1 is SQVTM, CDR2 ANQGSEA, per germline. This CDR3 has 13 residues. This chain's CDR3 is CSVWDRGLYEQYF. The CDR3 nucleotides are TGCAGCGTATGGGACAGGGGGTTGTACGAGCAGTACTTC.

This chain links TRBV6-2 or TRBV6-3 with TRBJ2-7; D gene unclear. This CDR3 spans 13 amino acids. Trimming removed 2 bases from V and 2 bases from J, with 7 bases in between. Germline lookup yields CDR1 MNHEY and CDR2 SVGEGT. The CDR3 region is CASSYPPAYEQYF. Written as DNA, the CDR3 is TGTGCCAGCAGTTACCCTCCCGCCTACGAGCAGTACTTC.

This clone was picked up a small number of times. The chain links TRBV6-5 to TRBJ1-1; 7 bases are shared with TRBD1. This CDR3 has 13 amino acids. Germline V gives CDR1 MNHEY, CDR2 SVGAGI. The V and J ends lost 5 bases and 5 bases, in that order; junction bases with no gene match: 5. The chain's CDR3 is CASSNRGETEAFF. CDR3 coding DNA: TGTGCCAGCAGTAACAGGGGAGAAACTGAAGCTTTCTTT.

The chain combines TRBV14 with TRBJ2-1, with TRBD1 matching over 7 bases. The CDR3 is made up of 13 amino acids. Trimming at V came to 4 bases and at J to 9 bases, leaving 6 bases not matched to a gene. The V gene's germline CDR1 is SGHDN and CDR2 FVKESK. The CDR3 protein is CASSRLQGREQFF. The CDR3 nucleotides are TGTGCCAGCAGCCGTTTACAGGGGCGTGAGCAGTTCTTC.

This chain's CDR3 is CASSPHRVRDTEAFF. CDR3 DNA: TGTGCCAGCAGCCCCCACAGGGTACGGGACACTGAAGCTTTCTTT. V and J are TRBV28 and TRBJ1-1; possibly TRBD1 for D (6 bases). The V end lost 6 bases, the J end lost 3 bases, and 17 bases lay between the germline ends. The CDR3 is 15 residues long. Germline loops: CDR1 MDHEN, CDR2 SYDVKM.

The J gene is TRBJ2-1, the V gene TRBV5-1, with 13 bases lining up with TRBD2. CDR1 is SGHRS, CDR2 YFSETQ, per germline. This CDR3 has 15 residues. The trim removed 4 bases at V and 5 bases at J, leaving 3 bases unmatched. The CDR3 loop is CASSPGLAGDNEQFF. The CDR3 DNA follows: TGCGCCAGCAGCCCAGGACTAGCGGGGGACAATGAGCAGTTCTTC.

The chain combines TRBV19 with TRBJ1-4, with TRBD1 matching over 7 bases. The CDR3 consists of 17 residues. J lost 4 bases, V lost 6 bases, and 14 bases had no gene match. Looked up from germline, CDR1 is LNHDA and CDR2 is SQIVND (reference sequence). The CDR3: CASSVLGQAYGNEKLFF. CDR3 coding DNA: TGTGCCAGTAGCGTACTTGGACAGGCATACGGTAATGAAAAACTGTTTTTT.

This chain uses TRBV5-1 with TRBJ2-1, with TRBD2 matching 11 bases. CDR3 length: 13 residues. CDR1 SGHRS and CDR2 YFSETQ come from the germline V gene. V lost 4 bases to trimming and J lost 7 bases; unmatched junction nucleotides: 1. The CDR3: CASSGTSGNEQFF. The CDR3 DNA reads TGCGCCAGCAGCGGGACTAGCGGTAATGAGCAGTTCTTC.